These 20 T cell receptor beta chains originate from one sample sequenced in a study of beta chain features in type 1 diabetes. Sequenced material consisted of expressed TCRB transcripts (all of the isolated RNA was reverse transcribed). Generated by immunoSEQ multiplex PCR, the TCRdb table keeps only in-frame clones and is missing some. The table has 130,000 to 150,000 clones, roughly 50% seen once. Source material: Tregs from blood. Receptors originate from a man between 18 and 29 years old in good health.

The chain carries TRBV18 and TRBJ2-3; TRBD2 matches 7 bases. The V segment lost 6 bases and the J segment 1 base; nucleotides outside the gene matches: 10. CDR1 is KGHSH and CDR2 is LQKENI in the germline V gene. This CDR3 has 16 amino acids. In DNA form, the CDR3 reads TGTGCCAGCTCCCTACGAATAAGCGGGGGCACAGATACGCAGTATTTT. It encodes CASSLRISGGTDTQYF.

This sequence joins TRBV6-6 and TRBJ1-4; D remains ambiguous. Between the trimmed V and J ends, which lost 7 bases and 6 bases, there was a span of 15 bases. There are 14 residues in the CDR3. In germline, CDR1 is MNHNY, CDR2 SVGAGI (reference sequence). CDR3 loop: CASTDDGVDEKLFF. In DNA, the CDR3 is TGTGCCAGCACCGACGACGGGGTTGATGAAAAACTGTTTTTT.

The chain carries TRBV9 and TRBJ2-1, with TRBD2 identical over 7 bases. This CDR3 has 15 amino acids. Looked up from germline, CDR1 is SGDLS and CDR2 is YYNGEE. V lost 0 bases, J lost 8 bases, and 8 bases stayed unmatched. As DNA, the CDR3 is TGTGCCAGCAGCGTAGAGGCGGGAGCTTACCATGAGCAGTTCTTC. It translates to CASSVEAGAYHEQFF.

The chain's CDR3 is CASSLDGSEQYF. The CDR3, as DNA: TGTGCCAGCAGCTTGGACGGGAGCGAGCAGTACTTC. The chain carries TRBV7-9 and TRBJ2-5; tentatively, D is TRBD2 (6 bases). The J call is in doubt because the DNA end fits TRBJ2-7 better. This CDR3 is 12 amino acids long. The V gene's germline CDR1 is SEHNR and CDR2 FQNEAQ (reference sequence).

Here the CDR3 DNA reads TGTGCCACCAGCAGAGAACCAGCGGGAGGCGGGAATGAGCAGTTCTTC. It is translated as CATSREPAGGGNEQFF. The genes are TRBV15 and TRBJ2-1, with 9 bases fitting TRBD2. This CDR3 has 16 amino acids. After removal of 0 bases from V and 7 bases from J, the junction contained 7 bases not matched to a gene. Germline assignment: CDR1 LNHNV and CDR2 YYDKDF (reference sequence).

This chain's CDR3 is CASSPPGTGKHYNEQFF. DNA for the CDR3: TGTGCCAGCAGCCCCCCCGGGACAGGAAAACACTACAATGAGCAGTTCTTC. The V call is TRBV11-1, the J call TRBJ2-1; TRBD1 matches at 8 bases. J lost 3 bases, V lost 5 bases, and 12 bases had no gene match. CDR1 is SGHAT and CDR2 is FQDESV in the germline V gene (reference sequence). There are 17 residues in the CDR3. The full variable domain, its missing parts supplied by reference TRBV11-1 and TRBJ2-1, is EAEVAQSPRYKITEKSQAVAFWCDPISGHATLYWYRQILGQGPELLVQFQDESVVDDSQLPKDRFSAERLKGVDSTLKIQPAELGDSAMYLCASSPPGTGKHYNEQFFGPGTRLTVL.

The chain couples TRBV9 to TRBJ2-1, with D possibly TRBD2 on 6 matching bases. Trimming took 0 bases from V and 2 from J, leaving 15 bases between them. Germline-derived CDR1 and CDR2 are SGDLS and YYNGEE. This CDR3 contains 17 residues. For the CDR3, the DNA is TGTGCCAGCAGCGTAGGGGACTTCACAACCCCCTACAATGAGCAGTTCTTC. The encoded protein is CASSVGDFTTPYNEQFF.

There are a few counts of this clone. The chain couples TRBV5-6 to TRBJ2-7; possibly TRBD2 for D (5 bases). V gave up 0 bases and J gave up 0 bases, with 13 bases separating them. The CDR3 is made up of 16 amino acids. CDR1 is SGHDT, CDR2 YYEEEE, per germline. DNA for the CDR3: TGTGCCAGCAGCTTGGTTGGTCGAGGGAGCTCCTACGAGCAGTACTTC. Translated: CASSLVGRGSSYEQYF. Drawing the rest from reference TRBV5-6 and TRBJ2-7, the complete variable domain is DAGVTQSPTHLIKTRGQQVTLRCSPKSGHDTVSWYQQALGQGPQFIFQYYEEEERQRGNFPDRFSGHQFPNYSSELNVNALLLGDSALYLCASSLVGRGSSYEQYFGPGTRLTVT.

This clone has a handful of counts. This chain connects TRBV11-2 to TRBJ2-7; D gene uncertain. The V and J ends lost 4 bases and 9 bases respectively, with 10 bases between them. Germline values: CDR1 SGHAT, CDR2 FQNNGV. This CDR3 has 11 amino acids. The CDR3 DNA follows: TGTGCCAGCAGCTCAACTTTCGTGCAGTACTTC. Translated: CASSSTFVQYF.

The CDR3 region has the DNA TGTGCCAGCAGGGACAGCGCTTACGAGCAGTACTTC. Protein sequence: CASRDSAYEQYF. The chain combines TRBV6-1 with TRBJ2-7; tentative D call: TRBD1 (6 bases). Germline CDR1 and CDR2: MNHNS and SASEGT. Trimming pared 6 bases from V and 4 bases from J, leaving 10 bases between. This CDR3 has 12 amino acids.

This chain joins TRBV19 and TRBJ2-6, with D hard to call. This CDR3 is 13 amino acids long. Germline V gives CDR1 LNHDA, CDR2 SQIVND (reference sequence). V lost 7 bases to trimming and J lost 3 bases, with 7 bases between them. The CDR3 nucleotides read TGTGCCAGTACCTTCCGTGGGGCCAACGTCCTGACTTTC. Translated, it gives CASTFRGANVLTF.

CDR3 in DNA: TGTGCCAGCAGTTTCCGGCGGGAGGGGTTCCACGAGCAGTACTTC. Residues: CASSFRREGFHEQYF. The chain couples TRBV28 to TRBJ2-7, with TRBD2 identical over 9 bases. The CDR3 is made up of 15 amino acids. Looked up from germline, CDR1 is MDHEN and CDR2 is SYDVKM. With 3 bases clipped from V and 5 bases from J, the junction kept 8 bases outside the gene matches.

This clone was detected only a few times. The chain carries TRBV7-2 and TRBJ2-7; 8 bases match TRBD2. Germline values: CDR1 SGHTA, CDR2 FQGNSA. Trimming cost V 1 base and J 6 bases; bases outside gene matches: 5. This CDR3 has 14 amino acids. CDR3 bases: TGTGCCAGCAGCTTAGGCGTGCTAGCGGGCGAGCAGTACTTC. It encodes CASSLGVLAGEQYF. The full variable domain, completed using reference TRBV7-2 and TRBJ2-7, is GAGVSQSPSNKVTEKGKDVELRCDPISGHTALYWYRQSLGQGLEFLIYFQGNSAPDKSGLPSDRFSAERTGGSVSTLTIQRTQQEDSAVYLCASSLGVLAGEQYFGPGTRLTVT.

The chain has TRBV11-2 and TRBJ2-7; TRBD2 matches 8 bases. Germline CDR1 is SGHAT and CDR2 is FQNNGV. With V trimmed by 5 bases and J by 4 bases, 7 bases remained unmatched. The CDR3 has 14 residues. CDR3 in amino acids: CASSLFGRAYEQYF. Here the CDR3 DNA reads TGTGCCAGCAGCCTGTTCGGGAGGGCTTACGAGCAGTACTTC. Looking up the rest from reference TRBV11-2 and TRBJ2-7 gives the full variable domain: EAGVAQSPRYKIIEKRQSVAFWCNPISGHATLYWYQQILGQGPKLLIQFQNNGVVDDSQLPKDRFSAERLKGVDSTLKIQPAKLEDSAVYLCASSLFGRAYEQYFGPGTRLTVT.

The V and J genes are TRBV5-8 and TRBJ2-1; 12 nucleotides agree with TRBD2. Germline assignment: CDR1 SGHTS and CDR2 YDEGEE. V was pared by 4 bases and J by 1 base, with 12 bases of the junction left unmatched. The CDR3 runs 19 residues. Here the CDR3 reads CASSKTLAGGPGSYNEQFF. The CDR3 region has the DNA TGTGCCAGCAGCAAAACGCTAGCGGGGGGGCCTGGATCCTACAATGAGCAGTTCTTC.

J is TRBJ1-2 and V is TRBV6-6, with TRBD1 matching 8 bases. Looked up from germline, CDR1 is MNHNY and CDR2 is SVGAGI (reference sequence). The CDR3 extends over 13 amino acids. V lost 6 bases and J lost 4; bases outside the gene matches: 4. The CDR3 reads CASRPGGGYGYTF. The CDR3 DNA sequence: TGTGCCAGCAGACCAGGGGGCGGCTATGGCTACACCTTC.

J is TRBJ2-7 and V is TRBV6-1; 8 nucleotides align to TRBD1. This CDR3 has 14 amino acids. V lost 6 bases to trimming and J lost 1 base; unmatched junction nucleotides: 5. In germline, CDR1 is MNHNS, CDR2 SASEGT. CDR3 sequence: CASRGQGASYEQYF. The CDR3 DNA sequence: TGTGCCAGCAGGGGGCAGGGGGCTTCCTACGAGCAGTACTTC.

This clone has only a few counts. The gene calls are TRBV30 and TRBJ2-7; 9 nucleotides line up with TRBD1. CDR1 and CDR2 (germline): GTSNPN, SVGIG (reference sequence). CDR3 length: 14 residues. V lost 4 bases to trimming and J lost 3 bases; unmatched junction nucleotides: 7. CDR3 amino acids: CAWMRPGQGYEQYF. DNA of the CDR3: TGTGCCTGGATGAGGCCGGGACAGGGCTACGAGCAGTACTTC.

The chain couples TRBV7-3 to TRBJ1-6, with D possibly matching TRBD1 (5 bases). The CDR3 runs to 13 residues. CDR1 is SGHTA, CDR2 FQGTGA, per germline. The germline V and J ends were trimmed by 4 bases and 6 bases, with 7 bases remaining between them. In nucleotides, the CDR3 is TGTGCCAGCAGCTCAGGGATTAATTCACCCCTCCACTTT. This sequence encodes CASSSGINSPLHF.

This clone was counted between two and nine times. The V and J genes are TRBV27 and TRBJ2-2; the D gene is possibly TRBD2 (6 bases). This CDR3 spans 13 amino acids. The germline V gene has CDR1 MNHEY and CDR2 SMNVEV (reference sequence). The V end was cut by 5 bases, the J end by 6 bases, with 10 bases between. The DNA of the CDR3 is TGTGCCAGCAGTCCGGGGGTGGCCGGGGAGCTGTTTTTT. Its protein product is CASSPGVAGELFF.